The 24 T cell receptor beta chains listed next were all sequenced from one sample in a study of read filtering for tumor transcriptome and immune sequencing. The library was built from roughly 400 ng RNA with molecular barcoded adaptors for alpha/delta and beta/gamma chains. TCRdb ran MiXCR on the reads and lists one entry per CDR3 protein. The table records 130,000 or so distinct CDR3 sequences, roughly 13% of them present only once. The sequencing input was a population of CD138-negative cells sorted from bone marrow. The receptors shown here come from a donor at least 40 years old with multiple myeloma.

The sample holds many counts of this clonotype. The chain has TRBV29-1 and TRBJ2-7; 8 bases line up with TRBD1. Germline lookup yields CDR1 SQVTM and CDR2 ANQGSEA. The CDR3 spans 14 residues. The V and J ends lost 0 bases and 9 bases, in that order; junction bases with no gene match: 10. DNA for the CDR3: TGCAGCGTTGAAGATGCAAGACAGGGGTTTGGGCAGTACTTC. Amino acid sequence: CSVEDARQGFGQYF.

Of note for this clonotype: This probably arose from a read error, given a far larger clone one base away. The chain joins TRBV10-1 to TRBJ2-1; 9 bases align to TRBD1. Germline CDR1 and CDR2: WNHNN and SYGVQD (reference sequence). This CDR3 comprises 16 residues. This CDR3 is CASSERKGQGWEEQFF. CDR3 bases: TGTGCCAGCAGTGAAAGGAAGGGACAGGGTTGGGAAGAGCAGTTCTTC.

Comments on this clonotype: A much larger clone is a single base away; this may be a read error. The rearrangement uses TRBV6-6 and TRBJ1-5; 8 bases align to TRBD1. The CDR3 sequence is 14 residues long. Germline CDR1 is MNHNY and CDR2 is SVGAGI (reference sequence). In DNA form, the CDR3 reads TGTGCCAGCAGGGGACAGGCCTTCAATCAGCCCCAGCGTTTT. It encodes CASRGQAFNQPQRF.

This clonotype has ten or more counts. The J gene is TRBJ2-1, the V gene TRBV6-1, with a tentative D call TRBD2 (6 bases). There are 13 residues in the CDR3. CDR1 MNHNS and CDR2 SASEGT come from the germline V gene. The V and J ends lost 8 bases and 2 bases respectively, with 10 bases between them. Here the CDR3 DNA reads TGTGCCAGCCGGGACTCCGCCTACAATGAGCAGTTCTTC. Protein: CASRDSAYNEQFF.

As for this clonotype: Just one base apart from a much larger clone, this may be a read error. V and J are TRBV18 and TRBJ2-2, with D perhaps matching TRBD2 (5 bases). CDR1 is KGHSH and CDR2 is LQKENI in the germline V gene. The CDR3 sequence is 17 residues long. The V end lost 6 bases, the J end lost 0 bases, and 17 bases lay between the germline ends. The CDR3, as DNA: TGTGCCAGCTCCATGGTCGTGTGGGGAGCGAACACCGGGGAGCTGTTTTTT. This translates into CASSMVVWGANTGELFF.

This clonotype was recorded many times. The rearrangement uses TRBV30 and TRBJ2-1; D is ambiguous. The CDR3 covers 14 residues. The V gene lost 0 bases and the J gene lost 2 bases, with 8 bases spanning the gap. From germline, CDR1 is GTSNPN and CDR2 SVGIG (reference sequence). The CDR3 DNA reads TGTGCCTGGAGTGTATCCCCCACCTACAATGAGCAGTTCTTC. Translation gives CAWSVSPTYNEQFF.

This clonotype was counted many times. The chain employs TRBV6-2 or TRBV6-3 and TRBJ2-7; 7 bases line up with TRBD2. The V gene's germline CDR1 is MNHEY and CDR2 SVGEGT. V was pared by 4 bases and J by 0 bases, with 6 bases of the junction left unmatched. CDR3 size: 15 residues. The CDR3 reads CASSSLGGFSYEQYF. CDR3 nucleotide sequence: TGTGCCAGCAGTTCCCTGGGAGGGTTCTCCTACGAGCAGTACTTC.

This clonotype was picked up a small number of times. The CDR3 loop reads CASASLAKNIQYF. For the CDR3, the DNA is TGTGCCAGCGCCAGCTTAGCCAAAAACATTCAGTACTTC. The chain carries TRBV11-2 and TRBJ2-4; no clear D gene. CDR3 length: 13 residues. Trimming stripped 8 bases from V and 0 bases from J, with 8 bases between. Germline CDR1 and CDR2: SGHAT and FQNNGV.

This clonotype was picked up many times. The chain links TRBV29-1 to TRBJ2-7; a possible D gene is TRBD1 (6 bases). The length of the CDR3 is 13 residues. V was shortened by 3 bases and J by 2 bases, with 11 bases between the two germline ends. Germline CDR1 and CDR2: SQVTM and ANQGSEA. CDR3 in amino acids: CSVEVSGAYEQYF. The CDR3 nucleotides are TGCAGCGTTGAGGTGTCAGGGGCCTACGAGCAGTACTTC.

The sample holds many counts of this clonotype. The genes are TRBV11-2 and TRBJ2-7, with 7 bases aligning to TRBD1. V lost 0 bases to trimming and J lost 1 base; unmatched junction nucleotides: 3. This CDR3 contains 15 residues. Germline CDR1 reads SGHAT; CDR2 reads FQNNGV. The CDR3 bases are TGTGCCAGCAGCTTAGAAGGACAGGATTCCTACGAGCAGTACTTC. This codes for CASSLEGQDSYEQYF.

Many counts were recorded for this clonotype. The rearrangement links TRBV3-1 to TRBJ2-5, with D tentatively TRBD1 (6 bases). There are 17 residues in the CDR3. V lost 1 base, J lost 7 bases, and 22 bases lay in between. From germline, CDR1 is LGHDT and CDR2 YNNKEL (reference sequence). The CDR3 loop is CASSQVVRALGAWTQYF. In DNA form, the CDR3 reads TGTGCCAGCAGCCAAGTTGTTAGGGCACTGGGGGCATGGACCCAGTACTTC.

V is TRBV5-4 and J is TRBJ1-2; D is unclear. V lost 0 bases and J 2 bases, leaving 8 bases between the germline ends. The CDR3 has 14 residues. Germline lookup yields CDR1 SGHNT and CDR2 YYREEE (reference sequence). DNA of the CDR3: TGTGCCAGCAGCTTGGTGCAGGACAACTATGGCTACACCTTC. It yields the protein CASSLVQDNYGYTF.

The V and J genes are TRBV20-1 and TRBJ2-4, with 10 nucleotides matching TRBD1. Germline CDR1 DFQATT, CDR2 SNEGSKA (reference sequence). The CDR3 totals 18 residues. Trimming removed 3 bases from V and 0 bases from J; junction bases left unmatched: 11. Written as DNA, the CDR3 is TGCAGTGCTAGGCTACCCGGGACAGGGGCGACAGCCAAAAACATTCAGTACTTC. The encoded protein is CSARLPGTGATAKNIQYF.

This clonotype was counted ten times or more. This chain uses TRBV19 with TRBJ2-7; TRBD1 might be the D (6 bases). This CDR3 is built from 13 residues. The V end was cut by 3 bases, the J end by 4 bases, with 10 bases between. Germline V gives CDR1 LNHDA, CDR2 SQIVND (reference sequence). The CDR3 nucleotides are TGTGCCAGTAGTATGGGCAGGGGTTACGAGCAGTACTTC. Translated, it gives CASSMGRGYEQYF.

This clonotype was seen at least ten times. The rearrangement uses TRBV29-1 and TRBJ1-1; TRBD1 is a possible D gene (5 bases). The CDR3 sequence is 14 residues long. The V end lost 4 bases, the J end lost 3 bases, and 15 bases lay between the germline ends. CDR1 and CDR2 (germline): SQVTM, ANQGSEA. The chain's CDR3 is CSVARGGSHTEAFF. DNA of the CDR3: TGCAGCGTTGCAAGGGGCGGAAGCCACACTGAAGCTTTCTTT.

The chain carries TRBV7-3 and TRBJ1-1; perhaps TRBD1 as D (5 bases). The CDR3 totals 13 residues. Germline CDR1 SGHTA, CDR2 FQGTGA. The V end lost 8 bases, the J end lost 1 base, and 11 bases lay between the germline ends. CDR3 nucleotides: TGTGCCAGCGGCGTCACAGGGAACACTGAAGCTTTCTTT. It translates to CASGVTGNTEAFF.

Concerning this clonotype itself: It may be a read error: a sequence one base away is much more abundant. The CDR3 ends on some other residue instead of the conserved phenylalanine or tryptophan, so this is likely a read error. The chain's CDR3 is CASTPGGIWETQYS. The CDR3, as DNA: TGTGCCAGCACCCCAGGGGGGATTTGGGAGACCCAGTACTCC. The chain recombines TRBV28 with TRBJ2-5; tentatively, D is TRBD1 (7 bases). The CDR3 length is 14 residues. V lost 7 bases and J lost 5, with 17 bases in between. Germline V gives CDR1 MDHEN, CDR2 SYDVKM.

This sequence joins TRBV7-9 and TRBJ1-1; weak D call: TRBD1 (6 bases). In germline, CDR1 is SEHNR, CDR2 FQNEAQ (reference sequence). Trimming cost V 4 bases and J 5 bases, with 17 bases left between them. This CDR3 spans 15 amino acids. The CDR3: CASSSLRGGRTEAFF. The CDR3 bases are TGTGCCAGCAGCTCCCTTAGAGGGGGGAGGACTGAAGCTTTCTTT.

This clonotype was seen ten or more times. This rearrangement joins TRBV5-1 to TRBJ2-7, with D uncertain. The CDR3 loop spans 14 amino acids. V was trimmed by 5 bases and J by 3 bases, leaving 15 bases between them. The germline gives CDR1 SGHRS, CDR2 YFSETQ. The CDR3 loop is CASSYDNGIYEQYF. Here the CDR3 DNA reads TGCGCCAGCAGTTATGACAATGGAATCTACGAGCAGTACTTC.

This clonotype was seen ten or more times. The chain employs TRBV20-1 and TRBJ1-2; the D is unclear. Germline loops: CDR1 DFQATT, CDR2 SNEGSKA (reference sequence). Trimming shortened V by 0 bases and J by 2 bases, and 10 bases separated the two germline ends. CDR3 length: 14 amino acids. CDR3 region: CSARDSSGNYGYTF. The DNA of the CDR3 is TGCAGTGCTAGAGATTCATCGGGGAACTATGGCTACACCTTC.

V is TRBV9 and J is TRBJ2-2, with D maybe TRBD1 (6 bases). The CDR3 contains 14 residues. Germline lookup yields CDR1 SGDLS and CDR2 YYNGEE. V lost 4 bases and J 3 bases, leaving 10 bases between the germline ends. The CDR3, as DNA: TGTGCCAGCAGCTTCCGACAGGACACCGGGGAGCTGTTTTTT. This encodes CASSFRQDTGELFF.

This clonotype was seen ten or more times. The CDR3 loop is CASSSDVHGYTF. The CDR3, as DNA: TGTGCCAGCAGCTCCGACGTGCATGGCTACACCTTC. This sequence joins TRBV7-2 and TRBJ1-2; D gene unclear. CDR1 and CDR2 from the germline V gene are SGHTA and FQGNSA. V was trimmed by 4 bases and J by 6 bases, leaving 9 bases between them. This CDR3 spans 12 amino acids.

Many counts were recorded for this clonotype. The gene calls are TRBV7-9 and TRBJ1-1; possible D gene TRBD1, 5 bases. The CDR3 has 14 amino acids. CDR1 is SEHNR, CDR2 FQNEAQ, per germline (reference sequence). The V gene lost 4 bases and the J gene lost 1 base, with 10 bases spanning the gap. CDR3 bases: TGTGCCAGCAGCTACCGCAGGGAGAACACTGAAGCTTTCTTT. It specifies CASSYRRENTEAFF. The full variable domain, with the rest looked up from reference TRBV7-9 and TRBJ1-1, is DTGVSQNPRHKITKRGQNVTFRCDPISEHNRLYWYRQTLGQGPEFLTYFQNEAQLEKSRLLSDRFSAERPKGSFSTLEIQRTEQGDSAMYLCASSYRRENTEAFFGQGTRLTVV.

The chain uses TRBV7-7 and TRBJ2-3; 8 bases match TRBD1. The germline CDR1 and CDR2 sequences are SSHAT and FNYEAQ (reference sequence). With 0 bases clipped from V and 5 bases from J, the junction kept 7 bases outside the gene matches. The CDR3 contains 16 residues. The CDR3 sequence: CASSLAPQGAGDTQYF. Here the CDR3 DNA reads TGTGCCAGCAGCTTAGCCCCGCAGGGGGCCGGAGATACGCAGTATTTT.